This T cell receptor beta chain was observed in a study of Graves' ophthalmopathy and Graves' hyperthyroidism. This clonotype was recorded at least ten times. The V gene lost 7 bases and the J gene lost 7 bases, with 16 bases spanning the gap. From germline, CDR1 is LGHDT and CDR2 YNNKEL (reference sequence). The CDR3 is 13 residues long. For repertoire sequencing, the TCR beta CDR3 regions were amplified from RNA transcripts. Following a first-round RT-PCR that used HTBI primers, a second-round multiplex PCR was carried out. TCRdb processed the multiplex PCR reads anew with MiXCR; each CDR3 protein has one entry. The table has a few hundred thousand distinct CDR3 sequences, around a fifth seen once.

This chain connects TRBV3-1 to TRBJ2-5, with no clear D. Sequencing used peripheral blood. The sequence was collected from a woman between 50 and 59 years old with Graves' ophthalmopathy. The CDR3 nucleotides read TGTGCCAGCACGCCAAGTGGGCGCGTGACCCAGTACTTC. Protein: CASTPSGRVTQYF.